This TCR beta chain was captured by sequencing in a study of blood T cell repertoires in COVID-19. For the study at large: The samples span acute and convalescent COVID-19 from the United States, Italy and Spain. From T cells, B-cell-depleted T cells, or PBMCs came the material, which was cDNA or gDNA.

In the original workflow: From reference gene primer amplification, estimates of nucleated cell counts were derived. Only in-frame clones appear in the TCRdb table, and some are missing; sequencing was by immunoSEQ multiplex PCR. Clonal size and the V and J genes are those of that table, whereas D and trimming came from the DNA. Seen here are approximately 200,000 clones, 70% to 90% observed once, and the top ten hold around 0.98%. Sequenced input: peripheral blood. The TCR sequence derives from a man aged 35 to 55 with acute or convalescent COVID-19.

In nucleotides, the CDR3 is TGTGCCAGCAGTTACAGAGGACAGGACTCTGGAAACACCATATATTTT. Translation: CASSYRGQDSGNTIYF. The gene calls are TRBV6-6 and TRBJ1-3; 7 positions agree with TRBD1. J lost 0 bases, V lost 2 bases, and 4 bases had no gene match. The V gene's germline CDR1 is MNHNY and CDR2 SVGAGI (reference sequence). The CDR3 extends over 16 amino acids.